Sequencing of this TCR beta chain was carried out in a study of early T cells in non-severe SARS-CoV-2 infection (dated by TCRdb to the early 2020s). Regarding the research as a whole: Because TCR sequencing relied on bulk RNA taken from unsorted whole blood, pairing of alpha and beta chains was not possible.

Points the paper makes about the study in general: Matching against VDJdb was skewed toward anti-spike CD8 responses, likely underestimated virus-specific expansions, and missed private and CD4 specificities.

To prepare the library, 5' RACE was applied. Instrument used: NextSeq 500. Unique molecular identifiers were attached to individual cDNA molecules in the TCR library protocol so that sequencing error and PCR bias could be corrected. Both TCR alpha and beta chains were sequenced, and tight co-correlation was observed between alpha and beta sequence abundances in each sample. As for how the authors treated the data: Decombinator V4 was used to annotate TCR sequences for V gene, J gene and CDR3. TCRs were defined as expanded if a significant change between any two time points was detected under a Poisson model with p below 0.0001. TCR abundances were normalised to the total number of TCRs sequenced in each sample and reported as counts per million. MAIT TCRs were defined by TRAV1-2 paired with TRAJ12, TRAJ20 or TRAJ33, and iNKT TCRs by TRAV10 paired with TRAJ18. A search of VDJdb, accessed on 1 November 2021, was run for TCRs annotated to CMV, EBV and SARS-CoV-2, with TCRs annotated for multiple antigens excluded. TCRdb reprocessing: public reads trimmed at Q25 with fastp, clones called with MiXCR, in-frame beta chains kept. Under each unique CDR3 protein, matching rows form one entry showing the most common genes and DNA. V and J calls and clone size were set by TCRdb, not the authors. Counted in this sample were under 50,000 distinct CDR3 sequences; approximately 22% of them appeared once. The ten largest make up approximately 4.5% of the sample.

V loses 0 bases of germline sequence and J loses 1 base, and the interval between the two ends is 3 bases. The germline V gene supplies CDR1 SGHVS and CDR2 FNYEAQ. The CDR3, cysteine through phenylalanine, is 13 amino acids long. Only CDR3 DNA remains: 39 bases, in frame from the first base. Notes on this clonotype: Its antigen remains undetermined. Within one base of it there is no much larger clone, and no base qualities were kept.

A case-control design nested within a healthcare worker cohort in London, UK, was used, with weekly nasopharyngeal swab PCR tests and blood sampling performed. Healthcare workers were recruited between 23 and 31 March 2020, during the week of the UK lockdown, and were followed weekly for up to about 16 weeks. The rearrangement combines TRBV7-6 with TRBJ1-1, with no D gene named confidently. The sequence was collected from an adult who was a healthcare worker with PCR-confirmed SARS-CoV-2 infection or an uninfected control (not recorded which). The sample was whole blood, taken at baseline. The nucleotide sequence reads as follows: TGTGCCAGCAGCTTAGCGGGGAACACTGAAGCTTTCTTT. This gives the protein CASSLAGNTEAFF. With all but the CDR3 taken from the reference TRBV7-6 and TRBJ1-1 genes, the full variable domain is: GAGVSQSPRYKVTKRGQDVALRCDPISGHVSLYWYRQALGQGPEFLTYFNYEAQQDKSGLPNDRFSAERPEGSISTLTIQRTEQRDSAMYRCASSLAGNTEAFFGQGTRLTVV.